The 11 T cell receptor beta chains in this list originate from one sample, sequenced in a study of blood T cell repertoires in COVID-19. TCRdb's table, derived via immunoSEQ multiplex PCR, lists solely in-frame clones and lacks some. Counted here are around 250,000 clones, about 91% occurring once; the ten biggest clones make up 1% to 1.5%. The sequenced sample was PBMCs or T cells enriched from blood (not recorded which). These receptors originate from a woman in her forties with acute COVID-19.

This clone was picked up a small number of times. The CDR3 DNA is TGTGCCAGCAGCCATACAGGGAACTACGAGCAGTACTTC. Protein product: CASSHTGNYEQYF. The chain has TRBV3-1 (or the pseudogene TRBV3-2) and TRBJ2-7; D is possibly TRBD1 (6 bases). V lost 3 bases, J lost 3 bases, and 9 bases lay in between. CDR1 is LGHDT and CDR2 is YNNKEL in the germline V gene (reference sequence). The CDR3 is 13 residues long.

The J gene is TRBJ1-5, the V gene TRBV7-9; 7 nucleotides agree with TRBD1. Unmatched junction bases numbered 7, after V lost 3 bases and J lost 5 bases. The CDR3 has 15 residues. CDR1 is SEHNR and CDR2 is FQNEAQ in the germline V gene (reference sequence). CDR3 region: CASSFSGTAYQPQHF. CDR3 bases: TGTGCCAGCAGCTTTTCCGGGACAGCCTATCAGCCCCAGCATTTT. Full variable domain (rest looked up from reference TRBV7-9 and TRBJ1-5): DTGVSQNPRHKITKRGQNVTFRCDPISEHNRLYWYRQTLGQGPEFLTYFQNEAQLEKSRLLSDRFSAERPKGSFSTLEIQRTEQGDSAMYLCASSFSGTAYQPQHFGDGTRLSIL.

The chain employs TRBV4-3 and TRBJ2-1; 7 bases map to TRBD2. V shed 2 bases and J 3 bases; nucleotides not matched to a gene: 4. The CDR3 consists of 15 residues. Germline CDR1 LGHNA, CDR2 YSLEER. The CDR3 DNA sequence: TGCGCCAGCAGCCAAATAGCGGGTTTCTACAATGAGCAGTTCTTC. Amino acids: CASSQIAGFYNEQFF.

The chain uses TRBV19 and TRBJ2-1; 13 nucleotides align to TRBD2. Trimming removed 6 bases from V and 4 bases from J; junction bases left unmatched: 3. The CDR3 covers 15 residues. Germline CDR1 is LNHDA and CDR2 is SQIVND (reference sequence). CDR3 bases: TGTGCCAGTAGAGGGGGACTAGCGGGATACAATGAGCAGTTCTTC. Protein product: CASRGGLAGYNEQFF.

J is TRBJ2-2 and V is TRBV7-8, with D perhaps matching TRBD2 (7 bases). CDR1 is SGHVS and CDR2 is FQNEAQ in the germline V gene. V dropped 5 bases and J dropped 3 bases, with 16 bases sitting between them. The CDR3 runs to 16 residues. The CDR3 spells CASSRGAGGDTGELFF. The CDR3 region has the DNA TGTGCCAGCAGCCGGGGGGCAGGTGGGGACACCGGGGAGCTGTTTTTT.

CDR3 DNA sequence: TGTGCCAGTACCCCACGGCGGGAGGGCCGCGGGGAGCAGTTCTTC. This sequence encodes CASTPRREGRGEQFF. The chain couples TRBV2 to TRBJ2-1; 9 nucleotides match TRBD2. This CDR3 is built from 15 residues. V was clipped by 9 bases and J by 10 bases; unmatched bases: 16. The germline CDR1 and CDR2 sequences are SNHLY and FYNNEI. Combining the CDR3 with reference TRBV2 and TRBJ2-1 gives the whole variable domain EPEVTQTPSHQVTQMGQEVILRCVPISNHLYFYWYRQILGQKVEFLVSFYNNEISEKSEIFDDQFSVERPDGSNFTLKIRSTKLEDSAMYFCASTPRREGRGEQFFGPGTRLTVL.

The chain joins TRBV19 to TRBJ1-1; no clear D gene. Germline CDR1 is LNHDA and CDR2 is SQIVND (reference sequence). The ends were cut back, 1 base at V and 0 bases at J, with 9 bases in the middle. This CDR3 spans 15 amino acids. The DNA for the CDR3 is TGTGCCAGTAGTATAGGGGCGGGAATGAACACTGAAGCTTTCTTT. This gives the protein CASSIGAGMNTEAFF.

The V and J genes are TRBV12-5 and TRBJ2-5; TRBD2 agrees at 12 bases. V shed 6 bases, J shed 2 bases, and the junction held 7 bases outside the gene matches. CDR1 LGHNT and CDR2 FRNRAP come from the germline V gene. CDR3 length: 16 amino acids. The CDR3 here is CASGTGTSGYQETQYF. CDR3 coding DNA: TGTGCTAGTGGAACCGGGACTAGCGGGTATCAAGAGACCCAGTACTTC.

This clone showed up many times. This chain links TRBV11-2 with TRBJ2-1; TRBD2 might be the D (6 bases). V was pared by 1 base and J by 3 bases, with 7 bases between. Per the germline V gene, CDR1 is SGHAT and CDR2 is FQNNGV. The CDR3 covers 14 residues. This CDR3 is CASSLAGVYNEQFF. DNA of the CDR3: TGTGCCAGCAGCTTAGCGGGAGTCTACAATGAGCAGTTCTTC.

The V gene is TRBV6-5, the J gene TRBJ1-1; 9 bases align to TRBD1. Per germline, CDR1 MNHEY and CDR2 SVGAGI. This CDR3 contains 15 residues. V was pared by 4 bases and J by 4 bases, with 7 bases of the junction left unmatched. Written as DNA, the CDR3 is TGTGCCAGCAGTTTTGAACAGGGGGCCGGCACTGAAGCTTTCTTT. Its protein product is CASSFEQGAGTEAFF.

V gene TRBV6-5 combines with J gene TRBJ1-6; TRBD1 is a possible D gene (5 bases). V lost 6 bases, J lost 9 bases, and 18 bases lay in between. The length of the CDR3 is 15 residues. CDR1 is MNHEY and CDR2 is SVGAGI in the germline V gene. Here the CDR3 DNA reads TGTGCCAGCAGCCCGAACGCAGGGTTTCGTTCACCCCTCCACTTT. This translates into CASSPNAGFRSPLHF.